The subject of this entry is one T cell receptor beta chain. Germline V gene lookup returns CDR1 SGHRS and CDR2 YFSETQ. The CDR3 runs to 15 residues. Losses at the gene ends were 3 bases for V and 3 bases for J; bases not matched to a gene: 6. Followed longitudinally, the Seattle patients had been enrolled during active infection. The repertoire was sequenced with immunoSEQ multiplex PCR; TCRdb's copy has only in-frame clones and lacks some. The data contain about 62,000 clones, 80% to 90% of them singletons. This specimen comes from a study of blood T cell repertoires in COVID-19. Overall study context: Collection of acute and convalescent COVID-19 samples took place in the United States, Italy and Spain. Sources were T cells, B-cell-depleted T cells, or PBMCs; the material itself was cDNA or gDNA.

This chain links TRBV5-1 with TRBJ2-3, with 8 bases lining up with TRBD1. The sequence derives from a woman aged 60 to 75 with COVID-19, enrolled during active disease. Sequenced sample: peripheral blood. In nucleotides, the CDR3 is TGCGCCAGCAGCTCGGGCAGGGGGCTGACAGATACGCAGTATTTT. Protein: CASSSGRGLTDTQYF.